The 15 T cell receptor beta chains below were found in one sample sequenced in a study of T cell responses to AZD1222 COVID-19 vaccine. Some clones are missing from TCRdb's copy, which holds only in-frame ones; the method was immunoSEQ multiplex PCR. The sample yields 90,000 to 150,000 clones, around 87% seen once. Sequences were derived from peripheral blood, sampled on day 0 of AZD1222 vaccination. The receptor source for this set is an adult in good health.

The chain joins TRBV19 to TRBJ1-1; 9 positions agree with TRBD1. The CDR3 runs to 15 residues. V lost 4 bases, J lost 1 base, and 4 bases stayed unmatched. CDR1 is LNHDA and CDR2 is SQIVND in the germline V gene (reference sequence). CDR3 DNA sequence: TGTGCCAGTAGTAACTCGGGACAGGGGAACACTGAAGCTTTCTTT. This sequence encodes CASSNSGQGNTEAFF.

The chain has TRBV5-1 and TRBJ2-5; 12 nucleotides match TRBD2. The J segment lost 3 bases and the V segment lost 1 base, leaving 1 base of the junction unmatched. The CDR3 sequence is 15 residues long. Germline CDR1 is SGHRS and CDR2 is YFSETQ. The CDR3 nucleotides are TGCGCCAGCAGCTTGCTAGCGGGGGGGAAAGAGACCCAGTACTTC. This encodes CASSLLAGGKETQYF.

This chain uses TRBV3-1 (or the pseudogene TRBV3-2) with TRBJ1-2; D unresolved. Between the trimmed V and J ends, which lost 3 bases and 4 bases, there was a span of 15 bases. Germline V lookup: CDR1 LGHDT, CDR2 YNNKEL (reference sequence). CDR3 length equals 15 residues. For the CDR3, the DNA is TGTGCCAGCAGCCAGGTCACTGGGGAGGGCTATGGCTACACCTTC. Residues: CASSQVTGEGYGYTF.

The V call is TRBV5-4, the J call TRBJ2-1; 10 bases line up with TRBD2. The J segment lost 4 bases and the V segment lost 2 bases, leaving 6 bases of the junction unmatched. The CDR3 is made up of 16 amino acids. CDR1 and CDR2 from the germline V gene are SGHNT and YYREEE (reference sequence). The DNA of the CDR3 is TGTGCCAGCAGCTTAGAACTAGCGGGGCAGTACAATGAGCAGTTCTTC. This sequence encodes CASSLELAGQYNEQFF.

V is TRBV7-6 and J is TRBJ2-7; 11 nucleotides match TRBD1. CDR1 is SGHVS and CDR2 is FNYEAQ in the germline V gene. The CDR3 has 16 residues. J gave up 7 bases and V 6 bases, and 14 bases lay outside the gene matches. The CDR3 here is CASRQSLGQGAQEQYF. CDR3 DNA sequence: TGTGCCAGCAGACAGTCCCTCGGACAGGGGGCTCAGGAGCAGTACTTC.

The V gene is TRBV6-5, the J gene TRBJ2-1; D tentatively fits TRBD1 or TRBD2 (5 bases each). Germline V gives CDR1 MNHEY, CDR2 SVGAGI. V gave up 5 bases and J gave up 10 bases, with 12 bases separating them. This CDR3 is built from 12 residues. In DNA, the CDR3 is TGTGCCAGCAGTACACGGGGCGAGGAGCAGTTCTTC. Translating it yields CASSTRGEEQFF.

The chain couples TRBV4-2 to TRBJ2-3; 8 nucleotides agree with TRBD2. Trimming took 0 bases from V and 6 from J; bases not matched to a gene: 5. The CDR3 is 15 amino acids. Germline CDR1 and CDR2: LGHNA and YNFKEQ. CDR3 region: CASSQDREGVDTQYF. CDR3 sequence (DNA): TGTGCCAGCAGCCAAGATCGGGAGGGGGTGGATACGCAGTATTTT.

This chain links TRBV5-1 with TRBJ2-3, with 8 bases identical to TRBD1. The length of the CDR3 is 14 residues. Germline V gives CDR1 SGHRS, CDR2 YFSETQ. Trimming cost V 3 bases and J 4 bases; bases outside gene matches: 4. The CDR3 loop is CASSSSGGADTQYF. DNA for the CDR3: TGCGCCAGCAGCTCATCAGGGGGCGCAGATACGCAGTATTTT. The variable domain in full, completed from reference TRBV5-1 and TRBJ2-3, reads KAGVTQTPRYLIKTRGQQVTLSCSPISGHRSVSWYQQTPGQGLQFLFEYFSETQRNKGNFPGRFSGRQFSNSRSEMNVSTLELGDSALYLCASSSSGGADTQYFGPGTRLTVL.

In its sample, this clone was seen once. This chain links TRBV3-1 (or the pseudogene TRBV3-2) with TRBJ1-1; D is undetermined. In germline, CDR1 is LGHDT, CDR2 YNNKEL (reference sequence). CDR3 length: 15 residues. V lost 6 bases, J lost 4 bases, and 18 bases lay in between. CDR3 sequence: CASRSRAGWGTEAFF. The DNA for the CDR3 is TGTGCCAGCAGGTCTAGGGCCGGGTGGGGCACTGAAGCTTTCTTT.

The chain has TRBV6-5 and TRBJ1-4; D remains ambiguous. Germline assignment: CDR1 MNHEY and CDR2 SVGAGI. CDR3 length: 15 amino acids. Trimming stripped 5 bases from V and 4 bases from J, with 14 bases between. The CDR3 region is CASSPQHGVNEKLFF. The CDR3, as DNA: TGTGCCAGCAGTCCCCAACATGGGGTTAATGAAAAACTGTTTTTT.

The chain employs TRBV4-3 and TRBJ2-1; possibly TRBD2 for D (6 bases). The germline V gene encodes CDR1 LGHNA and CDR2 YSLEER. This CDR3 has 18 residues. The V end was cut by 1 base, the J end by 0 bases, with 16 bases between. The CDR3 DNA reads TGCGCCAGCAGCCAAGTCCCGGACTATGAAAGCTCCTACAATGAGCAGTTCTTC. Its protein product is CASSQVPDYESSYNEQFF.

This clone was picked up a small number of times. The chain recombines TRBV24-1 with TRBJ2-2, with a weak D call TRBD2 (7 bases). Germline V gene sequence: CDR1 KGHDR, CDR2 SFDVKD. Trimming cost V 3 bases and J 4 bases, with 11 bases left between them. This CDR3 comprises 15 residues. The CDR3 protein is CATSDGGGGTGELFF. CDR3 nucleotide sequence: TGTGCCACCAGTGATGGGGGGGGCGGCACCGGGGAGCTGTTTTTT.

The chain employs TRBV7-2 and TRBJ1-2; D gene uncertain. With 2 bases removed from V and 0 bases from J, the gap between germline ends came to 7 bases. Germline CDR1 reads SGHTA; CDR2 reads FQGNSA. The CDR3 consists of 14 residues. CDR3 residues: CASSLSQTNYGYTF. The CDR3 DNA reads TGTGCCAGCAGCTTAAGCCAGACTAACTATGGCTACACCTTC.

The chain uses TRBV5-1 and TRBJ1-1; 7 bases fit TRBD1. The CDR3 covers 14 residues. V dropped 6 bases and J dropped 4; count of bases not matched to a gene: 9. Germline values: CDR1 SGHRS, CDR2 YFSETQ. CDR3 DNA sequence: TGCGCCAGCACCTTCGCTGACAGGGCCACTGAAGCTTTCTTT. As protein: CASTFADRATEAFF.

V is TRBV29-1 and J is TRBJ2-7; D gene ambiguous. Germline V gives CDR1 SQVTM, CDR2 ANQGSEA. The germline V and J ends were trimmed by 6 bases and 6 bases, with 12 bases remaining between them. The CDR3 contains 11 residues. The CDR3 region is CSVPGPLEQYF. The CDR3 bases are TGCAGCGTCCCCGGGCCCCTCGAGCAGTACTTC.